The rows below give T cell receptor beta chains drawn from one sample of a study of cytomegalovirus exposure and HLA in healthy donors. Assay used: immunoSEQ multiplex PCR; TCRdb lists only in-frame clones, some missing. This sample has 90,000 to 120,000 clones, with around 95% found just once. Sequenced: PBMCs. Source of these receptors: a woman aged 18-29 years in good health and CMV-seronegative. Each CDR3 is given with its conserved first and last residue. A D gene is named only where the DNA matches it firmly. Clone size, where shown, is once, few, many, or a class for clones that have expanded.

clone_size d_call j_call v_call cdr3_nt cdr3_aa
NA NA TRBJ2-2 TRBV4-2 TGTGCCAGCAGCCAAAGGAGACTAGCGAACACCGGGGAGCTGTTTTTT CASSQRRLANTGELFF
NA NA TRBJ2-3 TRBV5-8 TGTGCCAGCTTGGGAGATCCAGGTGCAGATACGCAGTATTTT CASLGDPGADTQYF
once TRBD1 TRBJ2-6 TRBV10-3 TGTGCCATCAGTGAGCGGACAGGGGGCGGGGTTTCTGGGGCCAACGTCCTGACTTTC CAISERTGGGVSGANVLTF
NA NA TRBJ1-5 TRBV2 TGTGCCAGCAGTTTATACCAGGGCAACAATCAGCCCCAGCATTTT CASSLYQGNNQPQHF
NA NA TRBJ2-2 TRBV15 TGTGCCACCAGCAGAGATCTTGGAGCGAACACCGGGGAGCTGTTTTTT CATSRDLGANTGELFF
NA TRBD2 TRBJ2-5 TRBV6-1 TGTGCCAGCAGTGAAACTAGCGGGGGGCGGTCGACCCAGTACTTC CASSETSGGRSTQYF
NA NA TRBJ1-6 TRBV5-4 TGTGCCAGCAGCTTGGCCCCAGGGGTATTCTCTAATTCACCCCTCCACTTT CASSLAPGVFSNSPLHF
NA TRBD2 TRBJ2-3 TRBV19 TGTGCCAGTAGTATAGTAGCGGGGGGCATCGATACGCAGTATTTT CASSIVAGGIDTQYF
NA NA TRBJ1-3 TRBV5-1 TGCGCCAGCAGCTTGGAACCCCCTGACAGTTCTGGAAACACCATATATTTT CASSLEPPDSSGNTIYF
NA NA TRBJ1-6 TRBV6-1 TGTGCCAGCAGTGAGGATAGGGGAGGATCACCCCTCCACTTT CASSEDRGGSPLHF
NA TRBD2 TRBJ2-7 TRBV28 TGTGCCAGCAGTTCTCCCCGGGGGGTGGCCTACGAGCAGTACTTC CASSSPRGVAYEQYF
once NA TRBJ1-1 TRBV19 TGTGCCAGTAGTAAGGGGTGGTCGAACACTGAAGCTTTCTTT CASSKGWSNTEAFF
NA NA TRBJ1-6 TRBV7-9 TGTGCCAGCAAGCTCCTGGCAGGGAATTCACCCCTCCACTTT CASKLLAGNSPLHF